This TCR beta chain is drawn from a study of early T cells in non-severe SARS-CoV-2 infection. A single record per CDR3 protein comes from TCRdb applying MiXCR to the 5' RACE reads. The sample contains 70,000 to 90,000 distinct CDR3 sequences, 15% to 18% of which appear only once. This clonotype was seen a handful of times. CDR3 length equals 11 residues. The receptor's source is an adult who was a healthcare worker with PCR-confirmed SARS-CoV-2 infection or an uninfected control (not recorded which). Sequencing was done on a sample of whole blood. The gene calls are TRBV21-1 and TRBJ1-1. TRBV21-1 is an annotated pseudogene. The CDR3 spells CASSKHTEAFF. CDR3 nucleotide sequence: TGTGCCAGCAGCAAACACACTGAAGCTTTCTTT.